This TCR beta chain came from a study of shared clonotypes between healthy human individuals. Study-wide results and limits: Represented diversity (both genetic and exposure-history) was limited by the small number of donors.

Unmatched junction bases numbered 10, after V lost 7 bases and J lost 5 bases. Germline V gene sequence: CDR1 MNHNS, CDR2 SASEGT. The CDR3 extends over 14 amino acids. Measured with immunoSEQ multiplex PCR; TCRdb has only the in-frame clones, and not every one. The sample lists a few million clones, about 92% occurring once. Comments on this clone: What it recognizes is unknown.

Material: naive CD4+ T cells sorted from blood. Subset here: CD45RA+ positively selected. The chain couples TRBV6-1 to TRBJ1-1, with 7 bases that match TRBD1. The sequence was collected from a man between 18 and 29 years old in good health. The CDR3 protein is CASTQLTGFTEAFF. DNA for the CDR3: TGTGCCAGCACCCAGTTGACAGGGTTTACTGAAGCTTTCTTT.